This TCR beta chain was sequenced during a study of PD-L1 blockade in urothelial cancer. As for the study in general: The number of prior chemotherapy regimens per patient was 0 to 3. Analysis of the blood was performed 3 weeks (second dose) and 6 weeks after treatment start.

Documented time point: pretreatment peripheral blood. Sample contribution per patient ranged from 1 to 8, covering pretreatment and on-treatment. Clones were sequenced by immunoSEQ multiplex PCR, and TCRdb holds only the in-frame ones, with some missing. The data show about 86,000 clones, about 84% seen once. General study points: In blood at 3 weeks, tumor-associated clones expanded more among patients with durable benefit.

A word on this clone: Antigen: not known.

Sequenced here: PBMCs, sampled around atezolizumab (anti-PD-L1) treatment. This clonotype originated in a man aged 60 to 75 with urothelial cancer.

In nucleotides, the CDR3 is TGCGCCAGCAGCGTTGCGAGGGAGGGCCAGGATACGCAGTATTTT. It codes for CASSVAREGQDTQYF. The chain couples TRBV4-3 to TRBJ2-3; 7 bases are a match to TRBD2. The CDR3 runs 15 residues. The V gene end was trimmed by 5 bases and the J gene end by 6 bases; junction bases not matched to a gene: 11. Germline V gene lookup returns CDR1 LGHNA and CDR2 YSLEER.